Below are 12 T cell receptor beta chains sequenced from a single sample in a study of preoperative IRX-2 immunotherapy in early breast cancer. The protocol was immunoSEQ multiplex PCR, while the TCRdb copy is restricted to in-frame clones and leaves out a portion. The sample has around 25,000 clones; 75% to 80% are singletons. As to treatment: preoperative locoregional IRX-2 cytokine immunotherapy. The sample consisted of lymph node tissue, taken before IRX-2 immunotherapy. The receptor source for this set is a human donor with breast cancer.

This CDR3 reads CASSSKRGNEKLFF. The CDR3 nucleotides are TGTGCCAGCAGCTCGAAAAGGGGTAATGAAAAACTGTTTTTT. This sequence joins TRBV11-3 and TRBJ1-4; TRBD1 might be the D (5 bases). Germline assignment: CDR1 SGHNT and CDR2 YENEEA. V was trimmed by 4 bases and J by 4 bases, leaving 10 bases between them. The CDR3 has 14 amino acids.

CDR3 protein: CASSRQTNSLGSSYNSPLHF. CDR3 nucleotide sequence: TGTGCCAGCAGCCGACAGACGAATTCCCTGGGCAGCTCCTATAATTCACCCCTCCACTTT. The rearrangement uses TRBV11-3 and TRBJ1-6; maybe TRBD1 (5 bases). The CDR3 length is 20 residues. V was trimmed by 5 bases and J by 0 bases, leaving 23 bases between them. Germline V gives CDR1 SGHNT, CDR2 YENEEA.

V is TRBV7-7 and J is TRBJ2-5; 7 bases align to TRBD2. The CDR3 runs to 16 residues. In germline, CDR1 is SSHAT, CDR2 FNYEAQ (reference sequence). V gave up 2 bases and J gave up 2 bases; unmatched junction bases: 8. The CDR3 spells CASSLRGGANQETQYF. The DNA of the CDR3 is TGTGCCAGCAGCTTACGCGGGGGAGCTAATCAAGAGACCCAGTACTTC.

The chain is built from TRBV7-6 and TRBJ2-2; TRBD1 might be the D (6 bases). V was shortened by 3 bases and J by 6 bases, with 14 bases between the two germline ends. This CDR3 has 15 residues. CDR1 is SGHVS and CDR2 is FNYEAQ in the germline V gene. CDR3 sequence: CASSFRRGGSGELFF. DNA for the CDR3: TGTGCCAGCAGCTTCCGGAGAGGGGGTTCCGGGGAGCTGTTTTTT.

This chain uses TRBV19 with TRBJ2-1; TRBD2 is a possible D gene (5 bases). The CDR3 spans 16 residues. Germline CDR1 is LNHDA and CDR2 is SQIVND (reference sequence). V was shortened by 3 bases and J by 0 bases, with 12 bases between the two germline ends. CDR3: CASSMGVRYSYNEQFF. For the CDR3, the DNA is TGTGCCAGTAGTATGGGAGTCCGTTACTCCTACAATGAGCAGTTCTTC. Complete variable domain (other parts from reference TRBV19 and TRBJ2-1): DGGITQSPKYLFRKEGQNVTLSCEQNLNHDAMYWYRQDPGQGLRLIYYSQIVNDFQKGDIAEGYSVSREKKESFPLTVTSAQKNPTAFYLCASSMGVRYSYNEQFFGPGTRLTVL.

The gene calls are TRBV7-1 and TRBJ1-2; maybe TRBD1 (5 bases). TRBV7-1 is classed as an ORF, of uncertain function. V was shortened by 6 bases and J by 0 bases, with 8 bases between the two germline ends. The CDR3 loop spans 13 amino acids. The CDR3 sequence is CASRTDTNYGYTF. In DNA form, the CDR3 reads TGTGCCAGCAGGACAGACACTAACTATGGCTACACCTTC.

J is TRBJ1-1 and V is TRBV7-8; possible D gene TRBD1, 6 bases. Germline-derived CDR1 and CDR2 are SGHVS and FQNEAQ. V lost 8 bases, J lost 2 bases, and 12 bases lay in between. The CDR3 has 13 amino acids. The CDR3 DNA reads TGTGCCAGCGGAAGACAGGCCAACACTGAAGCTTTCTTT. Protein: CASGRQANTEAFF.

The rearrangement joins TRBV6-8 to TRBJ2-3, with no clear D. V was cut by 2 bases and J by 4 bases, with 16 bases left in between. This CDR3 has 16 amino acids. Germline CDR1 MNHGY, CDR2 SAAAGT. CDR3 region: CASSYRGPEAADTQYF. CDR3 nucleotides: TGTGCCAGCAGTTACCGAGGACCCGAGGCGGCAGATACGCAGTATTTT.

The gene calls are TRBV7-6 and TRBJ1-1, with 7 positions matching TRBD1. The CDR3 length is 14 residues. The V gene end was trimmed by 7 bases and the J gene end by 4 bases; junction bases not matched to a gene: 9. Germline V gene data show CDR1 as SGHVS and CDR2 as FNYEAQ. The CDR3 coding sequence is TGTGCCAGCACTACACAGGGGTTTGGCACTGAAGCTTTCTTT. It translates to CASTTQGFGTEAFF.

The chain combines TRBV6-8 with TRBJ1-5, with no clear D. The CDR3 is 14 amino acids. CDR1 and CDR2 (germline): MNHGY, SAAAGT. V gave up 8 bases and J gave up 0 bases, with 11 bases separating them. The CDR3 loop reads CASSGSYSNQPQHF. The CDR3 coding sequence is TGTGCCAGCTCCGGGTCCTATAGCAATCAGCCCCAGCATTTT.

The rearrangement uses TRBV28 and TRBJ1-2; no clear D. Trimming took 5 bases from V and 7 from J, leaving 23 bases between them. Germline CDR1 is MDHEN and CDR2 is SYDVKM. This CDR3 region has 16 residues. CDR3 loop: CASSPRAPRRMGGYTF. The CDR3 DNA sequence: TGTGCCAGCAGTCCAAGGGCACCGCGACGTATGGGTGGCTACACCTTC.

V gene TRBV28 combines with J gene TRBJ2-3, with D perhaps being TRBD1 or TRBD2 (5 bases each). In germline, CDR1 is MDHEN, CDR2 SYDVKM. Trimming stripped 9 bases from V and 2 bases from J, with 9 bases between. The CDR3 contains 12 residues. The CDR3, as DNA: TGTGCCAGTCGGGGACCCACAGATACGCAGTATTTT. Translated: CASRGPTDTQYF.